The 13 T cell receptor beta chains below were found in one sample sequenced in a study of blood T cell repertoires in COVID-19. Clones were sequenced by immunoSEQ multiplex PCR, and TCRdb holds only the in-frame ones, with some missing. The profile covers about 430,000 clones, with about 88% appearing a single time and roughly 1.4% taken by the ten largest. The sequencing input was PBMCs or T cells enriched from blood (not recorded which). The receptors originated from a woman aged 18-29 years who had been exposed to COVID-19.

The chain employs TRBV11-1 and TRBJ1-1; the D gene is possibly TRBD1 (6 bases). Germline V gene data show CDR1 as SGHAT and CDR2 as FQDESV (reference sequence). With 2 bases removed from V and 8 bases from J, the gap between germline ends came to 15 bases. There are 14 residues in the CDR3. The CDR3, as DNA: TGTGCCAGCAGCTTATTGGGTAGGGGGACCGAAGCTTTCTTT. Amino acids: CASSLLGRGTEAFF.

The genes are TRBV28 and TRBJ1-5, with 7 bases lining up with TRBD1. The germline V gene encodes CDR1 MDHEN and CDR2 SYDVKM. The V and J ends lost 7 bases and 6 bases, in that order; junction bases with no gene match: 12. The CDR3 is made up of 15 amino acids. The CDR3 DNA is TGTGCCAGCAACGAAGGAGGGGGCGCGGGTCAGCCCCAGCATTTT. Translating it yields CASNEGGGAGQPQHF.

There are a few counts of this clone. The chain carries TRBV5-1 and TRBJ2-7, with TRBD2 matching over 7 bases. Germline CDR1 and CDR2: SGHRS and YFSETQ. The CDR3 totals 16 residues. V shed 1 base and J 6 bases; nucleotides not matched to a gene: 13. The CDR3 DNA reads TGCGCCAGCAGCTTGTACCCCGGAAGCGGGACCGTCGAGCAGTACTTC. Amino acid sequence: CASSLYPGSGTVEQYF.

J is TRBJ2-1 and V is TRBV9; D is unresolved. V was shortened by 0 bases and J by 7 bases, with 8 bases between the two germline ends. The CDR3 totals 13 residues. Germline values: CDR1 SGDLS, CDR2 YYNGEE. The CDR3, as DNA: TGTGCCAGCAGCGTAGGTCCGGAGAATGAGCAGTTCTTC. Protein: CASSVGPENEQFF. The whole variable domain, remainder taken from reference TRBV9 and TRBJ2-1, is DSGVTQTPKHLITATGQRVTLRCSPRSGDLSVYWYQQSLDQGLQFLIQYYNGEERAKGNILERFSAQQFPDLHSELNLSSLELGDSALYFCASSVGPENEQFFGPGTRLTVL.

V gene TRBV21-1 combines with J gene TRBJ1-2; the DNA was not compared with TRBD1, the D call given in the table. TRBV21-1 is a pseudogene. The CDR3 consists of 15 residues. CDR3 sequence (DNA): TGTGCCAGCAGCGTCGGGACAGGGTGTAAGATTGGCTACACCTTC. Translated, it gives CASSVGTGCKIGYTF.

The chain employs TRBV5-8 and TRBJ2-1; TRBD2 matches at 7 bases. The length of the CDR3 is 16 residues. Germline trimming cut 2 bases from V and 8 bases from J; bases unmatched to any gene: 13. CDR1 and CDR2 from the germline V gene are SGHTS and YDEGEE. CDR3 residues: CASSLRGRAKFDEQFF. For the CDR3, the DNA is TGTGCCAGCAGCTTACGGGGGAGGGCCAAGTTCGATGAGCAGTTCTTC.

With regard to this clone: This same CDR3 is encoded by further DNA sequences in the sample. This chain's CDR3 is CASSPRTSGSYEQYF. For the CDR3, the DNA is TGTGCCAGCAGCCCTCGGACTAGCGGGAGCTACGAGCAGTACTTC. The chain employs TRBV28 and TRBJ2-7, with TRBD2 identical over 13 bases. Trimming cost V 6 bases and J 3 bases; bases outside gene matches: 5. Germline V gene sequence: CDR1 MDHEN, CDR2 SYDVKM. The CDR3 has 15 residues.

This chain uses TRBV18 with TRBJ2-7, with 8 positions matching TRBD2. This CDR3 is built from 17 residues. V trimming: 5 bases; J trimming: 5 bases; junction bases outside the gene matches: 17. Per the germline V gene, CDR1 is KGHSH and CDR2 is LQKENI. The CDR3 protein is CASSAFILSGSINEQYF. The CDR3 coding sequence is TGTGCCAGCTCAGCTTTCATACTGAGCGGGAGTATTAACGAGCAGTACTTC.

The chain is built from TRBV19 and TRBJ2-3, with D possibly being TRBD2 (7 bases). Per the germline V gene, CDR1 is LNHDA and CDR2 is SQIVND (reference sequence). Trimming removed 6 bases from V and 2 bases from J, with 15 bases in between. This CDR3 contains 15 residues. The CDR3 protein is CASSHPRGATDTQYF. The CDR3 DNA is TGTGCCAGTAGCCACCCCCGGGGGGCCACAGATACGCAGTATTTT. The whole variable domain, filled in from reference TRBV19 and TRBJ2-3, reads DGGITQSPKYLFRKEGQNVTLSCEQNLNHDAMYWYRQDPGQGLRLIYYSQIVNDFQKGDIAEGYSVSREKKESFPLTVTSAQKNPTAFYLCASSHPRGATDTQYFGPGTRLTVL.

V and J are TRBV5-5 and TRBJ1-5; D uncertain. This CDR3 spans 16 amino acids. V was pared by 0 bases and J by 2 bases, with 12 bases between. Germline V gene data show CDR1 as SGHKS and CDR2 as YYEKEE (reference sequence). CDR3 DNA sequence: TGTGCCAGCAGCTTGGCCCCCGGGGATGGCAATCAGCCCCAGCATTTT. It specifies CASSLAPGDGNQPQHF.

This sequence joins TRBV7-3 and TRBJ2-2; a weak D match, TRBD1 (8 bases). There are 18 residues in the CDR3. Between the trimmed V and J ends, which lost 5 bases and 5 bases, there was a span of 24 bases. The germline V gene has CDR1 SGHTA and CDR2 FQGTGA. Here the CDR3 DNA reads TGTGCCAGCAGCCCTCACCCTCCCGGACAGGGAGGGACCGGGGAGCTGTTTTTT. This gives the protein CASSPHPPGQGGTGELFF.

The J gene is TRBJ1-5, the V gene TRBV7-9, with D perhaps matching TRBD1 (5 bases). The ends were cut back, 6 bases at V and 7 bases at J, with 16 bases in the middle. The CDR3 totals 14 residues. In germline, CDR1 is SEHNR, CDR2 FQNEAQ (reference sequence). The CDR3 region is CASSPQGVGQPQHF. CDR3 sequence (DNA): TGTGCCAGCAGTCCGCAGGGTGTTGGGCAGCCCCAGCATTTT.

The V gene is TRBV6-1, the J gene TRBJ2-4; TRBD1 agrees at 11 bases. Losses at the gene ends were 2 bases for V and 15 bases for J; bases not matched to a gene: 12. Germline CDR1 is MNHNS and CDR2 is SASEGT. The CDR3 consists of 15 residues. CDR3 bases: TGTGCCAGCAGTGAATATCGGACAGGGGGCGCCTGGGGGTACTTC. Protein product: CASSEYRTGGAWGYF.